Following are 19 T cell receptor beta chains from one sample sequenced in a study of OX40 agonist ivuxolimab in advanced cancers. Using immunoSEQ multiplex PCR, the repertoire was profiled, and TCRdb retains in-frame clones only, with some absent. The table has about 68,000 clones, 85% to 95% seen once. Sequenced material: CD4+ or CD8+ T cells sorted from blood, taken in a trial of the OX40 agonist ivuxolimab. These TCRs come from an adult with an advanced solid tumor such as melanoma, head and neck, liver or kidney cancer.

The rearrangement uses TRBV7-2 and TRBJ2-3; D is unresolved. V lost 4 bases to trimming and J lost 9 bases, with 8 bases between them. This CDR3 has 11 amino acids. Germline V gene lookup returns CDR1 SGHTA and CDR2 FQGNSA. The CDR3 sequence is CASSSLDTQYF. CDR3 bases: TGTGCCAGCAGCTCCTTGGACACGCAGTATTTT.

This clone was detected once. The chain uses TRBV2 and TRBJ1-1; D is unresolved. This CDR3 is 13 amino acids long. Per germline, CDR1 SNHLY and CDR2 FYNNEI. Trimming removed 4 bases at V and 0 bases at J, with 6 bases between. The CDR3 bases are TGTGCCAGCAGTGGGCTTATGAACACTGAAGCTTTCTTT. Its translation is CASSGLMNTEAFF.

V usage is TRBV5-8 and J usage is TRBJ1-2; 8 bases agree with TRBD1. The CDR3 is 15 amino acids. The germline gives CDR1 SGHTS, CDR2 YDEGEE. V lost 4 bases to trimming and J lost 2 bases; unmatched junction nucleotides: 7. The CDR3 is CASSLDREWNYGYTF. DNA of the CDR3: TGTGCCAGCAGCCTGGACAGGGAATGGAACTATGGCTACACCTTC.

The rearrangement joins TRBV6-5 to TRBJ2-1; D unresolved. V lost 0 bases and J lost 6, with 12 bases in between. This CDR3 spans 15 amino acids. Germline CDR1 is MNHEY and CDR2 is SVGAGI. Here the CDR3 reads CASSYSVSDSNEQFF. DNA of the CDR3: TGTGCCAGCAGTTACTCTGTATCAGATAGCAATGAGCAGTTCTTC.

The chain combines TRBV5-6 with TRBJ2-3; no clear D gene. The CDR3 length is 15 residues. Germline V CDR1 and CDR2: SGHDT, YYEEEE. Trimming removed 0 bases at V and 2 bases at J, with 10 bases between. CDR3 nucleotides: TGTGCCAGCAGCTTGGCCGACCAGCCCACAGATACGCAGTATTTT. Protein: CASSLADQPTDTQYF.

The genes are TRBV21-1 and TRBJ2-6; TRBD1, the table's D call, lacks a check against the DNA. TRBV21-1 is listed as a pseudogene. The length of the CDR3 is 19 residues. CDR3 DNA sequence: TGTGCCAGCAGCGTGGATCTGACAGGGGAGGCATCTGGGGCCAACGTCCTGACTTTC. Amino acid sequence: CASSVDLTGEASGANVLTF.

The chain carries TRBV6-1 and TRBJ2-7; D gene unclear. V gave up 8 bases and J gave up 2 bases, with 13 bases separating them. The CDR3 is 13 amino acids. Germline V gene lookup returns CDR1 MNHNS and CDR2 SASEGT. The CDR3, as DNA: TGTGCCAGCTATGGACGGAGCCCCTACGAGCAGTACTTC. This gives the protein CASYGRSPYEQYF.

The chain carries TRBV6-1 and TRBJ2-7; D gene unclear. V gave up 3 bases and J gave up 2 bases, with 8 bases separating them. Germline-derived CDR1 and CDR2 are MNHNS and SASEGT. The CDR3 extends over 13 amino acids. In nucleotides, the CDR3 is TGTGCCAGCAGTGAGCCGCCAACCTACGAGCAGTACTTC. As protein: CASSEPPTYEQYF.

The V gene is TRBV5-1, the J gene TRBJ2-1, with D tentatively TRBD2 (5 bases). The CDR3 has 16 amino acids. Deletions cut 4 bases from V and 4 bases from J, with 18 bases between. Germline V gene data show CDR1 as SGHRS and CDR2 as YFSETQ. CDR3 nucleotides: TGCGCCAGCAGCCCAGGAGCGGCTCCCCCTTACAATGAGCAGTTCTTC. This gives the protein CASSPGAAPPYNEQFF.

The genes are TRBV2 and TRBJ2-3; 8 positions match TRBD2. In germline, CDR1 is SNHLY, CDR2 FYNNEI. V dropped 7 bases and J dropped 3; count of bases not matched to a gene: 3. CDR3 size: 13 residues. The CDR3 DNA is TGTGCCAGCAAAGCTAGCGGGACAGATACGCAGTATTTT. It encodes CASKASGTDTQYF.

The CDR3 nucleotides read TGTGCCAGCGGGCCGGGTTACAATGAGCAGTTCTTC. The encoded protein is CASGPGYNEQFF. This chain joins TRBV11-2 and TRBJ2-1; D gene ambiguous. CDR1 is SGHAT and CDR2 is FQNNGV in the germline V gene. V lost 8 bases, J lost 4 bases, and 9 bases lay in between. The CDR3 totals 12 residues.

The chain recombines TRBV10-1 with TRBJ2-2, with D possibly being TRBD1 (6 bases). CDR3 length equals 15 residues. The germline V and J ends were trimmed by 0 bases and 4 bases, with 9 bases remaining between them. The V gene's germline CDR1 is WNHNN and CDR2 SYGVQD (reference sequence). CDR3 in DNA: TGCGCCAGCAGTGAGTCCCCAGGGGTCACCGGGGAGCTGTTTTTT. As protein: CASSESPGVTGELFF.

CDR3 sequence (DNA): TGTGCCAGTAGTATCAGTATCACAGATACGCAGTATTTT. Residues: CASSISITDTQYF. The V call is TRBV19, the J call TRBJ2-3; D is unresolved. Germline V lookup: CDR1 LNHDA, CDR2 SQIVND (reference sequence). Trimming pared 3 bases from V and 2 bases from J, leaving 6 bases between. This CDR3 is 13 amino acids long.

The V call is TRBV7-9, the J call TRBJ2-5; D is perhaps TRBD1 (5 bases). Between the trimmed V and J ends, which lost 5 bases and 0 bases, there was a span of 13 bases. Germline CDR1 and CDR2: SEHNR and FQNEAQ (reference sequence). CDR3 length equals 15 residues. DNA for the CDR3: TGTGCCAGCAGCCACCTCAGGGCGTACCAAGAGACCCAGTACTTC. The encoded protein is CASSHLRAYQETQYF.

The V gene is TRBV5-1, the J gene TRBJ2-5; D is possibly TRBD1 (5 bases). Trimming stripped 2 bases from V and 11 bases from J, with 16 bases between. The CDR3 totals 13 residues. The germline V gene encodes CDR1 SGHRS and CDR2 YFSETQ. The CDR3 bases are TGCGCCAGCAGCTTCGACCCCTTGGGGCTACAGTACTTC. Translation: CASSFDPLGLQYF.

V is TRBV5-1 and J is TRBJ2-7; D call uncertain. Germline V gene data show CDR1 as SGHRS and CDR2 as YFSETQ. Trimming stripped 0 bases from V and 4 bases from J, with 8 bases between. The CDR3 runs 13 residues. The CDR3, as DNA: TGCGCCAGCAGCTTGGATTTAATTTACGAGCAGTACTTC. Its protein product is CASSLDLIYEQYF.

This chain joins TRBV2 and TRBJ2-7; 7 nucleotides align to TRBD1. V lost 1 base and J lost 11; bases outside the gene matches: 14. This CDR3 is built from 15 residues. Germline V gene data show CDR1 as SNHLY and CDR2 as FYNNEI. This CDR3 is CASSEGTGASSPKYF. CDR3 bases: TGTGCCAGCAGTGAAGGGACAGGTGCTTCGTCCCCGAAGTACTTC. The variable domain in full, completed from reference TRBV2 and TRBJ2-7, reads EPEVTQTPSHQVTQMGQEVILRCVPISNHLYFYWYRQILGQKVEFLVSFYNNEISEKSEIFDDQFSVERPDGSNFTLKIRSTKLEDSAMYFCASSEGTGASSPKYFGPGTRLTVT.

This chain links TRBV10-3 with TRBJ2-7, with D tentatively TRBD1 (5 bases). Germline CDR1 is ENHRY and CDR2 is SYGVKD. The CDR3 extends over 15 amino acids. The V end was cut by 3 bases, the J end by 5 bases, with 17 bases between. The CDR3 DNA reads TGTGCCATCAGTGATGTCCAGCGTCAGGGCGACGAGCAGTACTTC. Protein sequence: CAISDVQRQGDEQYF.

Here the CDR3 DNA reads TGTGCCTGGAGTGTAGGGGCCCGGTGGGAGCAGTACTTC. Translated, it gives CAWSVGARWEQYF. V usage is TRBV30 and J usage is TRBJ2-7, with D possibly being TRBD1 (5 bases). Germline V gene lookup returns CDR1 GTSNPN and CDR2 SVGIG (reference sequence). The CDR3 covers 13 residues. The V end lost 0 bases, the J end lost 7 bases, and 13 bases lay between the germline ends. Complete variable domain (other parts from reference TRBV30 and TRBJ2-7): SQTIHQWPATLVQPVGSPLSLECTVEGTSNPNLYWYRQAAGRGLQLLFYSVGIGQISSEVPQNLSASRPQDRQFILSSKKLLLSDSGFYLCAWSVGARWEQYFGPGTRLTVT.